The text below deals with one T cell receptor beta chain. Its antigen is currently unknown. This sample is drawn from a study of shared clonotypes between healthy human individuals. After removal of 1 base from V and 4 bases from J, the junction contained 17 bases not matched to a gene. CDR3 size: 19 residues. Germline CDR1 SGHDT, CDR2 YYEEEE. TCRdb keeps only in-frame clones here, not all; method: immunoSEQ multiplex PCR. Of millions of clones listed, over 85% are singletons. Findings of the study overall: Only blood samples were collected, and tissue repertoires likely differ. Across a handful of donors, naive CD4 shared around 5.4%, naive CD8 more than 3%, memory CD4 less than 2.5%, memory CD8 more than 0.35%. Clonotypes shared by all four sorted-subset donors had higher generation probabilities than non-shared clonotypes.

All participating donors were Caucasian adults from Nashville, Tennessee. The receptor comes from a young man in good health. Sequences were obtained from naive CD4+ T cells sorted from blood. Subset: CD45RA+ positively selected. This chain uses TRBV5-6 with TRBJ1-2, with 9 bases fitting TRBD1. The CDR3 DNA follows: TGTGCCAGCAGCTTGTGGACAGGGGACGCGGGTCCGTATTCCTATGGCTACACCTTC. Its protein product is CASSLWTGDAGPYSYGYTF. Drawing the rest from reference TRBV5-6 and TRBJ1-2, the complete variable domain is DAGVTQSPTHLIKTRGQQVTLRCSPKSGHDTVSWYQQALGQGPQFIFQYYEEEERQRGNFPDRFSGHQFPNYSSELNVNALLLGDSALYLCASSLWTGDAGPYSYGYTFGSGTRLTVV.